This entry lists 8 T cell receptor beta chains sequenced from one sample in a study of blood T cell repertoires in COVID-19. The assay was immunoSEQ multiplex PCR, and TCRdb's table has in-frame clones only and misses some. The repertoire holds over 250,000 clones, with around 92% as singletons. Sequencing used PBMCs or T cells enriched from blood (not recorded which). These receptors were obtained from an older woman who had recovered from COVID-19.

This sequence joins TRBV9 and TRBJ2-1; 10 bases match TRBD2. V shed 4 bases and J 6 bases; nucleotides not matched to a gene: 10. CDR3 length: 16 amino acids. Germline V CDR1 and CDR2: SGDLS, YYNGEE. The CDR3 coding sequence is TGTGCCAGCAGCACCCGACTAGCGGGTACCTTCAATGAGCAGTTCTTC. As protein: CASSTRLAGTFNEQFF.

The genes are TRBV27 and TRBJ1-2, with no clear D. Germline V gives CDR1 MNHEY, CDR2 SMNVEV (reference sequence). The CDR3 consists of 14 residues. Trimming cost V 3 bases and J 4 bases, with 12 bases left between them. Here the CDR3 reads CASSFGSRGYGYTF. CDR3 coding DNA: TGTGCCAGCAGTTTCGGGTCCCGGGGCTATGGCTACACCTTC.

This chain connects TRBV6-5 to TRBJ1-3, with TRBD1 as a possible D gene (6 bases). The CDR3 covers 15 residues. Trimming cost V 5 bases and J 0 bases, with 11 bases left between them. CDR1 MNHEY and CDR2 SVGAGI come from the germline V gene. The CDR3 sequence is CASSNFRGSGNTIYF. DNA of the CDR3: TGTGCCAGCAGTAATTTCAGGGGCTCTGGAAACACCATATATTTT.

For this clone: Other DNA sequences in the sample encode the same CDR3. The chain carries TRBV19 and TRBJ2-3; possible D gene TRBD2, 6 bases. This CDR3 is built from 15 residues. CDR1 and CDR2 from the germline V gene are LNHDA and SQIVND (reference sequence). Trimming shortened V by 2 bases and J by 0 bases, and 9 bases separated the two germline ends. The CDR3 DNA is TGTGCCAGTAGTATAAACGGGGGAAGCACAGATACGCAGTATTTT. It yields the protein CASSINGGSTDTQYF. Supplemented by reference TRBV19 and TRBJ2-3, the full variable domain reads DGGITQSPKYLFRKEGQNVTLSCEQNLNHDAMYWYRQDPGQGLRLIYYSQIVNDFQKGDIAEGYSVSREKKESFPLTVTSAQKNPTAFYLCASSINGGSTDTQYFGPGTRLTVL.

The chain employs TRBV4-1 and TRBJ2-3; 14 nucleotides line up with TRBD2. The V and J ends lost 1 base and 6 bases, in that order; junction bases with no gene match: 3. Germline V CDR1 and CDR2: MGHRA, YSYEKL. This CDR3 is built from 16 residues. The DNA of the CDR3 is TGCGCCAGCAGCCAAGGACTAGCGGGAGGGTTGGATACGCAGTATTTT. Translated: CASSQGLAGGLDTQYF.

This chain connects TRBV28 to TRBJ2-3; 8 bases are a match to TRBD1. Unmatched junction bases numbered 11, after V lost 5 bases and J lost 4 bases. The CDR3 has 16 amino acids. The germline V gene encodes CDR1 MDHEN and CDR2 SYDVKM. The CDR3 here is CASSLSGQGNSDTQYF. CDR3 nucleotides: TGTGCCAGCAGTCTTTCTGGACAGGGAAATTCAGATACGCAGTATTTT.

The V call is TRBV7-2, the J call TRBJ2-1; 14 positions match TRBD2. The CDR3 is 14 residues long. Germline V gives CDR1 SGHTA, CDR2 FQGNSA. J gave up 10 bases and V 5 bases, and 4 bases lay outside the gene matches. Here the CDR3 DNA reads TGTGCCAGCAGCCCTTGGACTAGCGGGAGGGAGCAGTTCTTC. This encodes CASSPWTSGREQFF.

The V call is TRBV28, the J call TRBJ2-2, with TRBD1 matching 10 bases. The CDR3 sequence is 15 residues long. CDR1 is MDHEN, CDR2 SYDVKM, per germline. V trimming: 7 bases; J trimming: 7 bases; junction bases outside the gene matches: 9. CDR3 coding DNA: TGTGCCAGCACCTCTACCGGGACAGGGGTCGGGGAGCTGTTTTTT. Amino acids: CASTSTGTGVGELFF.